The 20 T cell receptor beta chains given below trace back to one sample, sequenced in a study of OX40 agonist ivuxolimab in advanced cancers. The library was generated by the immunoSEQ multiplex PCR assay. The clones in this table, taken by TCRdb from immuneACCESS, are in-frame only. Not every clone is retained; where verified, under half of the shortfall comes from an unresolved V gene, and the cause of the rest is unknown. This sample is represented by roughly 29,000 clones; 84% of them were singletons. The ten largest make up 15% to 20% of the sample. The sequences come from CD4+ or CD8+ T cells sorted from blood, collected in a trial of the OX40 agonist ivuxolimab. The source of these receptors is an adult with an advanced solid tumor such as melanoma, head and neck, liver or kidney cancer.

The chain employs TRBV4-3 and TRBJ2-7; 9 bases match TRBD1. V lost 1 base, J lost 1 base, and 8 bases stayed unmatched. The CDR3 has 17 residues. Germline lookup yields CDR1 LGHNA and CDR2 YSLEER. The chain's CDR3 is CASSQGTGTGSSYEQYF. CDR3 bases: TGCGCCAGCAGCCAAGGGACCGGGACAGGGTCTTCCTACGAGCAGTACTTC.

CDR3 amino acids: CASSSLYQETQYF. The CDR3 bases are TGTGCCAGCAGCTCTTTGTACCAAGAGACCCAGTACTTC. The V gene is TRBV13, the J gene TRBJ2-5; unclear D gene. The ends were cut back, 4 bases at V and 0 bases at J, with 6 bases in the middle. Germline CDR1 reads PRHDT; CDR2 reads FYEKMQ (reference sequence). The CDR3 consists of 13 residues. The variable domain in full, with the rest retrieved from reference TRBV13 and TRBJ2-5, is AAGVIQSPRHLIKEKRETATLKCYPIPRHDTVYWYQQGPGQDPQFLISFYEKMQSDKGSIPDRFSAQQFSDYHSELNMSSLELGDSALYFCASSSLYQETQYFGPGTRLLVL.

The chain has TRBV4-3 and TRBJ2-1; tentative D call: TRBD2 (5 bases). V lost 4 bases and J 2 bases, leaving 12 bases between the germline ends. Germline loops: CDR1 LGHNA, CDR2 YSLEER. This CDR3 has 15 residues. CDR3 protein: CASSLGSGAYNEQFF. CDR3 in DNA: TGCGCCAGCAGCCTAGGCAGCGGAGCCTACAATGAGCAGTTCTTC.

This clone was picked up a small number of times. The chain is built from TRBV6-1 and TRBJ1-5; D uncertain. This CDR3 contains 10 residues. V was pared by 5 bases and J by 5 bases, with 1 base between. In germline, CDR1 is MNHNS, CDR2 SASEGT. The CDR3 reads CASSYQPQHF. The CDR3 DNA reads as TGTGCCAGCAGTTATCAGCCCCAGCATTTT.

This clone was found once. The rearrangement uses TRBV11-3 and TRBJ2-1; the D is unclear. Germline V CDR1 and CDR2: SGHNT, YENEEA. The V end lost 0 bases, the J end lost 7 bases, and 22 bases lay between the germline ends. The CDR3 consists of 18 residues. CDR3 loop: CASSLEGRSVYALNEQFF. Here the CDR3 DNA reads TGTGCCAGCAGCTTAGAGGGCAGGTCCGTATATGCCCTTAATGAGCAGTTCTTC.

The chain carries TRBV5-6 and TRBJ2-6; either TRBD1 or TRBD2 may supply D (7 bases each). This CDR3 has 19 residues. The germline V gene encodes CDR1 SGHDT and CDR2 YYEEEE. Deletions cut 2 bases from V and 2 bases from J, with 20 bases between. CDR3 nucleotide sequence: TGTGCCAGCAGCTTCCTTGGGGGAGGGGGCGAAACTGGGGCCAACGTCCTGACTTTC. This translates into CASSFLGGGGETGANVLTF. Complete variable domain (other parts from reference TRBV5-6 and TRBJ2-6): DAGVTQSPTHLIKTRGQQVTLRCSPKSGHDTVSWYQQALGQGPQFIFQYYEEEERQRGNFPDRFSGHQFPNYSSELNVNALLLGDSALYLCASSFLGGGGETGANVLTFGAGSRLTVL.

The chain recombines TRBV11-3 with TRBJ1-1; 7 bases are a match to TRBD1. Germline CDR1 SGHNT, CDR2 YENEEA. CDR3 length: 14 amino acids. Losses at the gene ends were 4 bases for V and 2 bases for J; bases not matched to a gene: 4. The CDR3 loop is CASSSRGTNTEAFF. DNA for the CDR3: TGTGCCAGCAGCTCCAGGGGGACTAACACTGAAGCTTTCTTT.

The rearrangement links TRBV29-1 to TRBJ2-5, with a possible D match to TRBD1 (6 bases). Trimming removed 3 bases from V and 5 bases from J, with 19 bases in between. This CDR3 is 15 amino acids long. CDR1 SQVTM and CDR2 ANQGSEA come from the germline V gene. The chain's CDR3 is CSVDGGRPATETQYF. CDR3 DNA sequence: TGCAGCGTTGATGGGGGCCGTCCCGCAACGGAGACCCAGTACTTC.

The genes are TRBV7-9 and TRBJ2-5; no firm D call. CDR1 is SEHNR and CDR2 is FQNEAQ in the germline V gene (reference sequence). The CDR3 covers 15 residues. Trimming left V 5 bases short and J 5 bases short, with 18 bases between. CDR3 protein: CASSEPTAGGETQYF. CDR3 in DNA: TGTGCCAGCAGCGAGCCCACCGCCGGTGGGGAGACCCAGTACTTC. Full variable domain (missing parts from reference TRBV7-9 and TRBJ2-5): DTGVSQNPRHKITKRGQNVTFRCDPISEHNRLYWYRQTLGQGPEFLTYFQNEAQLEKSRLLSDRFSAERPKGSFSTLEIQRTEQGDSAMYLCASSEPTAGGETQYFGPGTRLLVL.

J is TRBJ2-7 and V is TRBV15; TRBD2 might be the D (6 bases). Per the germline V gene, CDR1 is LNHNV and CDR2 is YYDKDF (reference sequence). The germline V and J ends were trimmed by 1 base and 1 base, with 8 bases remaining between them. This CDR3 spans 14 amino acids. As DNA, the CDR3 is TGTGCCACCAGCAGAGGAGCGGGTTCCTACGAGCAGTACTTC. Its translation: CATSRGAGSYEQYF.

The chain combines TRBV25-1 with TRBJ1-1; D unclear. Germline CDR1 MGHDK, CDR2 SYGVNS. Deletions cut 3 bases from V and 4 bases from J, with 3 bases between. This CDR3 is 11 amino acids long. The CDR3 nucleotides read TGTGCCAGCAGTGATGGCACTGAAGCTTTCTTT. Its translation: CASSDGTEAFF.

By share, this clone ranks as medium-sized (0.01 to 0.1%). CDR3 sequence: CASSIGDRTIYGYTF. The CDR3 coding sequence is TGTGCCAGTAGTATTGGAGACCGGACGATCTATGGCTACACCTTC. This chain joins TRBV19 and TRBJ1-2, with D uncertain. V lost 3 bases to trimming and J lost 4 bases, with 15 bases between them. CDR1 and CDR2 (germline): LNHDA, SQIVND (reference sequence). The length of the CDR3 is 15 residues.

The J gene is TRBJ2-6, the V gene TRBV7-3; the D is unclear. The CDR3 runs 15 residues. Germline CDR1 reads SGHTA; CDR2 reads FQGTGA. V lost 5 bases to trimming and J lost 4 bases, with 12 bases between them. CDR3 amino acids: CASSLSTSGANVLTF. The CDR3 DNA sequence: TGTGCCAGCAGCCTCTCGACGTCGGGGGCCAACGTCCTGACTTTC.

This clone was observed a single time. This rearrangement joins TRBV7-6 to TRBJ1-3; TRBD1 is a possible D gene (6 bases). Trimming took 1 base from V and 0 from J, leaving 22 bases between them. This CDR3 region has 20 residues. Germline loops: CDR1 SGHVS, CDR2 FNYEAQ. CDR3 sequence (DNA): TGTGCCAGCAGCTTAGTAGGGGGGACGCAGGCCTTCCTCTCTGGAAACACCATATATTTT. This translates into CASSLVGGTQAFLSGNTIYF.

The V gene is TRBV5-4, the J gene TRBJ2-2, with 9 bases matching TRBD1. The CDR3 has 18 residues. Looked up from germline, CDR1 is SGHNT and CDR2 is YYREEE (reference sequence). V trimming: 0 bases; J trimming: 7 bases; junction bases outside the gene matches: 13. The DNA for the CDR3 is TGTGCCAGCAGCTTGGAACTGCTCGGGGGGACAGGGTTCGGGGAGCTGTTTTTT. Its translation: CASSLELLGGTGFGELFF.

The chain has TRBV7-9 and TRBJ2-5, with D perhaps matching TRBD1 (5 bases). CDR1 is SEHNR, CDR2 FQNEAQ, per germline (reference sequence). V was shortened by 1 base and J by 1 base, with 13 bases between the two germline ends. There are 16 residues in the CDR3. CDR3 amino acids: CASSLVVRVSQETQYF. As DNA, the CDR3 is TGTGCCAGCAGCTTAGTGGTCAGGGTAAGCCAAGAGACCCAGTACTTC.

The chain combines TRBV7-6 with TRBJ1-1; D not resolved. The CDR3 is 15 residues long. Germline V gene sequence: CDR1 SGHVS, CDR2 FNYEAQ. Trimming removed 1 base at V and 0 bases at J, with 9 bases between. The CDR3 nucleotides are TGTGCCAGCAGCTTAGGGACGGTTTTGAACACTGAAGCTTTCTTT. This gives the protein CASSLGTVLNTEAFF. The full variable domain, rest sourced from reference TRBV7-6 and TRBJ1-1, is GAGVSQSPRYKVTKRGQDVALRCDPISGHVSLYWYRQALGQGPEFLTYFNYEAQQDKSGLPNDRFSAERPEGSISTLTIQRTEQRDSAMYRCASSLGTVLNTEAFFGQGTRLTVV.

In this sample, this clone turned up once. V and J are TRBV7-8 and TRBJ1-1; D not certain. Germline V lookup: CDR1 SGHVS, CDR2 FQNEAQ. The CDR3 loop spans 12 amino acids. Trimming took 5 bases from V and 7 from J, leaving 11 bases between them. The CDR3: CASSPTALEAFF. CDR3 coding DNA: TGTGCCAGCAGCCCTACAGCACTTGAAGCTTTCTTT.

This chain uses TRBV27 with TRBJ2-1; 7 bases agree with TRBD1. The CDR3 covers 15 residues. With 8 bases clipped from V and 0 bases from J, the junction kept 7 bases outside the gene matches. Germline V gene lookup returns CDR1 MNHEY and CDR2 SMNVEV (reference sequence). The chain's CDR3 is CASSRGTSSYNEQFF. In DNA form, the CDR3 reads TGTGCCAGCTCCAGGGGGACGAGCTCCTACAATGAGCAGTTCTTC.

The CDR3 region has the DNA TGTGCCAGCGGACTCTCCTGGGGTGAGCAGTTCTTC. Protein product: CASGLSWGEQFF. The chain recombines TRBV6-1 with TRBJ2-1, with D maybe TRBD2 (5 bases). The CDR3 is 12 amino acids. CDR1 is MNHNS and CDR2 is SASEGT in the germline V gene. V was trimmed by 8 bases and J by 9 bases, leaving 14 bases between them.